This T cell receptor beta chain derives from a study of shared clonotypes between healthy human individuals. Turning to the study itself: Ranging from 18 to 49 in age, donors were a couple of women and a few men.

V was pared by 4 bases and J by 7 bases, with 16 bases between. The CDR3 length is 15 residues. Germline CDR1 SEHNR, CDR2 FQNEAQ (reference sequence). To note about this clone: Its antigen is currently unknown.

Every subset's genomic DNA went evenly onto several immunoSEQ plates. In the original workflow: Filtering of immunoSEQ junctional sequences could not match full-length read filtering. The assay was immunoSEQ multiplex PCR, and TCRdb's table has in-frame clones only and misses some. That table supplies the V and J calls and clone size; D and trimming were determined from the DNA. The repertoire has about 470,000 clones, roughly 83% of them found once; the top ten carry about 13%. Broader study findings: The sole specimen, blood, was sampled, and tissue repertoires likely differ.

The material sequenced was PBMCs. The sequence came from a woman in her thirties or forties in good health. Some clones in this sample may be carry-over from other donors' samples. The V gene is TRBV7-9, the J gene TRBJ1-4; the D gene is possibly TRBD1 (5 bases). As DNA, the CDR3 is TGTGCCAGCAGCTCACACCGGGACCCGGGTGAAAAACTGTTTTTT. This encodes CASSSHRDPGEKLFF.